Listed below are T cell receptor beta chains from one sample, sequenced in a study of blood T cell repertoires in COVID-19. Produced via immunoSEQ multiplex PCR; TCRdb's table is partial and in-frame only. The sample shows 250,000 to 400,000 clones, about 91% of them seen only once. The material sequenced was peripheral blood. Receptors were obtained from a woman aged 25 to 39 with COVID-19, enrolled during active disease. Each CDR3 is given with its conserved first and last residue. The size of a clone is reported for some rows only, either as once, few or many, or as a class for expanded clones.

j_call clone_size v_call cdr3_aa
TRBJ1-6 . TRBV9 CASSVGTGYNSPLHF
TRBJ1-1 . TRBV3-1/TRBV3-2 CASSQDPNRGRAEAFF
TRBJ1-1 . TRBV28 CASSFPLRRGNTEAFF
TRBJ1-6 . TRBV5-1 CASSFSAGISPLHF
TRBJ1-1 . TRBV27 CASQAGNTEAFF
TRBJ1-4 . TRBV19 CASSIFGQTNEKLFF
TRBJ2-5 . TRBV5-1 CASSLSTGSQETQYF
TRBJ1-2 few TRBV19 CASSRRTGGGYTF
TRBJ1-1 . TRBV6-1 CASSELGQVNTEAFF
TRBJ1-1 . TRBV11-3 CASSTVPNAEAFF
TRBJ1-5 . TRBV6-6 CASSWDNNQPQHF
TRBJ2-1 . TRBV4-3 CASSSQLGGEQFF
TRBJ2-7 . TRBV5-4 CASSGGWQPAYEQYF
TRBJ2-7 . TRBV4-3 CASSPVIDGGEQYF
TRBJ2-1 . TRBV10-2 CASSEVAGGPGYEQFF
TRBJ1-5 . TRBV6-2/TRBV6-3 CASSFFGTGLGQPQHF
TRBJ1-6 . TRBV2 CASSFSPLHF